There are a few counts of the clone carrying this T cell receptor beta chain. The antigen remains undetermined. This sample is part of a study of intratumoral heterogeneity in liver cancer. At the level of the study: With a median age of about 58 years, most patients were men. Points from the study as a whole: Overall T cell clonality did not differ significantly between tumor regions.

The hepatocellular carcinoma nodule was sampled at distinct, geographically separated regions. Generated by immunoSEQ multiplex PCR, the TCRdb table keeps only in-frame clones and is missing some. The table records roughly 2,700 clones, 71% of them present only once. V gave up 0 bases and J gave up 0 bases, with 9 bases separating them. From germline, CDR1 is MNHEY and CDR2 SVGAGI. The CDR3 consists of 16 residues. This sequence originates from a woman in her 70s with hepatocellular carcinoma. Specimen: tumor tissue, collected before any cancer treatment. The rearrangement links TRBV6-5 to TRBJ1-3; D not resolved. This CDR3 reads CASSYSWVASGNTIYF. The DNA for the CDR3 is TGTGCCAGCAGTTACTCTTGGGTGGCCTCTGGAAACACCATATATTTT.